This T cell receptor beta chain appears in the sequencing data of a study of response to subunit inactivated influenza vaccine. Study-level results: The authors suggested that every seasonal influenza vaccination recruits few new T cells.

MiXCR, run by TCRdb on the RT-PCR reads, gives a single entry per CDR3 protein. The sample includes hundreds of thousands of distinct CDR3 sequences, about a sixth seen only once; the top ten take under 14%. The V segment lost 4 bases and the J segment 6 bases; nucleotides outside the gene matches: 11. Per the germline V gene, CDR1 is SGHRS and CDR2 is YFSETQ. There are 15 residues in the CDR3. Of note for this clonotype: Its target is unknown.

Specimen: PBMCs from blood, collected 11 to 12 days after vaccination. This clonotype originated in a man in his fifties or sixties who received an inactivated influenza vaccine. This chain uses TRBV5-1 with TRBJ2-7; the match to TRBD1 covers 9 bases. The CDR3 sequence: CASSPSTGTGSEQYF. The CDR3 DNA is TGCGCCAGCAGCCCGAGTACCGGGACAGGGTCCGAGCAGTACTTC.